This T cell receptor (beta chain) was documented in a study of T cell responses to AZD1222 COVID-19 vaccine. Study-wide results and caveats: A mostly white British donor set with more females was recruited, and clonal diversity was possibly underestimated. Spike was spanned by vaccine-associated CD4 TCRs, with dominance at 160-218 and 743-854.

Generated by immunoSEQ multiplex PCR, the TCRdb table keeps only in-frame clones and is missing some. In the table there are fewer than 180,000 clones, 80% to 95% of which are singletons. This clone has a handful of counts. The antigen remains unidentified. CDR3 length: 15 residues. Germline CDR1 MNHEY, CDR2 SMNVEV (reference sequence). With V trimmed by 5 bases and J by 2 bases, 9 bases remained unmatched. The rearrangement uses TRBV27 and TRBJ2-7; 7 nucleotides agree with TRBD2. Sequenced here: peripheral blood, sampled 28 days after the second AZD1222 dose. The clonotype was recovered from an adult who received the AZD1222 COVID-19 vaccine. The CDR3 spells CASSPTSLHPYEQYF. As DNA, the CDR3 is TGTGCCAGCAGTCCGACTAGCCTACACCCCTACGAGCAGTACTTC.